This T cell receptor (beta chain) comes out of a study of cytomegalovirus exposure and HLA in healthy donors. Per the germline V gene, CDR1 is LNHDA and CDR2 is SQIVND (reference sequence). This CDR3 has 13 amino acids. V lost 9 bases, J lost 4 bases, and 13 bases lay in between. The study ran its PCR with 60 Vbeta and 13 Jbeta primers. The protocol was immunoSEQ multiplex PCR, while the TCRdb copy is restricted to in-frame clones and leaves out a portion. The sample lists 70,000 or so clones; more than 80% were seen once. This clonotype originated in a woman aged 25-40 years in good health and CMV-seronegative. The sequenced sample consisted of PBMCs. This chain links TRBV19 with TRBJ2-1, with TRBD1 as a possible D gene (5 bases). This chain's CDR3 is CASSLTAYNEQFF. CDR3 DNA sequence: TGTGCCAGCTCACTGACAGCTTACAATGAGCAGTTCTTC.